These 28 T cell receptor beta chains originate from one sample sequenced in a study of molecular identifiers for immune sequencing clone quantification. TCRdb itself ran the PCR reads through MiXCR, one entry per CDR3 protein. Here the sample spans approximately 590,000 distinct CDR3 sequences, approximately 24% being singletons. Source material: naive CD8+ T cells from blood, with Jurkat cell RNA spiked in. Subset reported: FACS-sorted CD8+CD4-CCR7+CD45RA+ naive T cells. These receptors came from a human donor in good health. Some libraries in this study had Jurkat cell RNA spiked in.

The CDR3 protein is CASSHLGLAGRDNEQFF. The DNA for the CDR3 is TGCGCCAGCAGCCACTTAGGACTAGCGGGGCGGGACAATGAGCAGTTCTTC. The chain joins TRBV4-3 to TRBJ2-1, with 12 bases fitting TRBD2. J gave up 5 bases and V 3 bases, and 8 bases lay outside the gene matches. CDR1 LGHNA and CDR2 YSLEER come from the germline V gene. This CDR3 has 17 residues.

On this clonotype itself: Mismatch with germline at one junction end may stem from a read error. The J gene is TRBJ2-3, the V gene TRBV27; the match to TRBD2 covers 8 bases. CDR1 and CDR2 (germline): MNHEY, SMNVEV (reference sequence). The CDR3 contains 15 residues. CDR3 sequence (DNA): TGTGCCCGCAGTCTCGGGGGGGCAAGCCCAGCTACGCAGTATTTT. This codes for CARSLGGASPATQYF.

Only a few counts were recorded for this clonotype. This may be a read error: a much more frequent sequence differs by one nucleotide. The chain recombines TRBV4-3 with TRBJ2-3; tentative D call: TRBD2 (5 bases). The germline V gene encodes CDR1 LGHNA and CDR2 YSLEER. The CDR3 length is 18 residues. The CDR3 bases are TGCGCCAGCAGCCAAGATCTTATTCGGACGCCTAGCACAGATACGCAGTGTTTT. This sequence encodes CASSQDLIRTPSTDTQCF.

This clonotype was seen ten or more times. CDR3 DNA sequence: TGTGCCAGCAGTTTATGGGACAGCCCCACAGATACGCAGTATTTT. Its translation is CASSLWDSPTDTQYF. V and J are TRBV28 and TRBJ2-3; possibly TRBD1 for D (6 bases). The germline V gene has CDR1 MDHEN and CDR2 SYDVKM. This CDR3 comprises 15 residues. Trimming left V 0 bases short and J 2 bases short, with 9 bases between.

This clonotype was detected many times. This chain connects TRBV7-9 to TRBJ2-5; D is undetermined. Germline CDR1 reads SEHNR; CDR2 reads FQNEAQ (reference sequence). V was pared by 1 base and J by 2 bases, with 5 bases between. The CDR3 is 13 residues long. CDR3 nucleotides: TGTGCCAGCAGCTTAGTGAATCAAGAGACCCAGTACTTC. It translates to CASSLVNQETQYF.

Only a few counts were recorded for this clonotype. This chain uses TRBV7-6 with TRBJ1-4, with D hard to call. The CDR3 has 16 residues. V was cut by 5 bases and J by 8 bases, with 21 bases left in between. CDR1 and CDR2 (germline): SGHVS, FNYEAQ. CDR3 amino acids: CASSLSGWTEREKLFF. CDR3 DNA sequence: TGTGCCAGCAGCCTATCCGGTTGGACCGAGAGAGAAAAACTGTTTTTT. Drawing the rest from reference TRBV7-6 and TRBJ1-4, the complete variable domain is GAGVSQSPRYKVTKRGQDVALRCDPISGHVSLYWYRQALGQGPEFLTYFNYEAQQDKSGLPNDRFSAERPEGSISTLTIQRTEQRDSAMYRCASSLSGWTEREKLFFGSGTQLSVL.

The chain links TRBV9 to TRBJ2-7; the match to TRBD1 covers 7 bases. V lost 0 bases, J lost 0 bases, and 6 bases stayed unmatched. CDR1 SGDLS and CDR2 YYNGEE come from the germline V gene. The CDR3 is made up of 16 amino acids. The CDR3 region is CASSVGQGPHSYEQYF. The DNA of the CDR3 is TGTGCCAGCAGCGTAGGACAGGGCCCACACTCCTACGAGCAGTACTTC.

This clonotype was counted between two and nine times. The chain has TRBV19 and TRBJ2-7; 8 bases are a match to TRBD1. Per germline, CDR1 LNHDA and CDR2 SQIVND (reference sequence). Unmatched junction bases numbered 8, after V lost 4 bases and J lost 3 bases. The CDR3 extends over 15 amino acids. CDR3 protein: CASSTGTGRFYEQYF. The CDR3 DNA sequence: TGTGCCAGTAGTACGGGGACAGGAAGATTCTACGAGCAGTACTTC. Looking up the rest from reference TRBV19 and TRBJ2-7 gives the full variable domain: DGGITQSPKYLFRKEGQNVTLSCEQNLNHDAMYWYRQDPGQGLRLIYYSQIVNDFQKGDIAEGYSVSREKKESFPLTVTSAQKNPTAFYLCASSTGTGRFYEQYFGPGTRLTVT.

This chain links TRBV30 with TRBJ1-6; 10 nucleotides match TRBD1. Germline V gives CDR1 GTSNPN, CDR2 SVGIG (reference sequence). The CDR3 covers 14 residues. Trimming took 1 base from V and 8 from J; bases not matched to a gene: 2. The CDR3: CAWSAGTGDSPLHF. As DNA, the CDR3 is TGTGCCTGGAGTGCCGGGACAGGGGATTCACCCCTCCACTTT.

Note on this clonotype: This may stem from a read error, because a much larger clone lies one nucleotide away. The chain carries TRBV5-3 and TRBJ2-3; no clear D gene. TRBV5-3 is known as an ORF, though its function is uncertain. The CDR3 loop spans 12 amino acids. The CDR3 is CGSNAFGDTQYF. CDR3 in DNA: TGTGGCAGCAACGCGTTCGGGGATACGCAGTATTTT.

Only a few counts were recorded for this clonotype. The gene calls are TRBV5-1 and TRBJ1-2, with D possibly TRBD1 on 5 matching bases. The V and J ends lost 4 bases and 4 bases respectively, with 14 bases between them. Looked up from germline, CDR1 is SGHRS and CDR2 is YFSETQ. CDR3 length equals 14 residues. CDR3 region: CASSPYGGRYGYTF. The CDR3 DNA follows: TGCGCCAGCAGCCCGTACGGGGGACGCTATGGCTACACCTTC.

There are many counts of this clonotype. The CDR3 coding sequence is TGCAGCGTTAGCGACAGATTCGCAACTAATGAAAAACTGTTTTTT. Translation gives CSVSDRFATNEKLFF. This chain joins TRBV29-1 and TRBJ1-4, with D perhaps matching TRBD1 (5 bases). This CDR3 region has 15 residues. V lost 5 bases to trimming and J lost 0 bases, with 13 bases between them. Looked up from germline, CDR1 is SQVTM and CDR2 is ANQGSEA.

This sequence joins TRBV19 and TRBJ2-3; 9 bases match TRBD1. The CDR3 runs 15 residues. Germline V gives CDR1 LNHDA, CDR2 SQIVND (reference sequence). With 6 bases clipped from V and 1 base from J, the junction kept 5 bases outside the gene matches. The CDR3 DNA is TGTGCCAGTAGCTCGGACAGGGGACGCACAGATACGCAGTATTTT. This gives the protein CASSSDRGRTDTQYF.

The J gene is TRBJ2-1, the V gene TRBV24-1, with D uncertain. The V end was cut by 3 bases, the J end by 5 bases, with 7 bases between. The CDR3 is 13 amino acids. Germline V gives CDR1 KGHDR, CDR2 SFDVKD. This chain's CDR3 is CATSDRHNNEQFF. DNA for the CDR3: TGTGCCACCAGTGATCGACACAACAATGAGCAGTTCTTC.

The chain recombines TRBV19 with TRBJ2-1, with 8 positions matching TRBD1. The germline CDR1 and CDR2 sequences are LNHDA and SQIVND (reference sequence). The CDR3 has 19 amino acids. V was pared by 7 bases and J by 7 bases, with 24 bases of the junction left unmatched. The CDR3 spells CASKVRWTGTQRRFNEQFF. DNA of the CDR3: TGTGCCAGTAAGGTCCGGTGGACAGGGACCCAGCGGCGGTTTAATGAGCAGTTCTTC.

This clonotype has just a few counts. A much larger clone lies a single base off, so this may be a read error. This sequence joins TRBV9 and TRBJ1-5, with a possible D match to TRBD1 (5 bases). The CDR3 sequence is 15 residues long. Deletions cut 0 bases from V and 6 bases from J, with 13 bases between. Germline CDR1 is SGDLS and CDR2 is YYNGEE. CDR3 sequence: CASSVAGGDSQPQHF. The DNA for the CDR3 is TGTGCCAGCAGCGTAGCTGGGGGAGACAGTCAGCCCCAGCATTTT.

This clonotype was counted ten times or more. The chain recombines TRBV2 with TRBJ2-3; the match to TRBD1 covers 8 bases. The length of the CDR3 is 13 residues. The V gene end was trimmed by 6 bases and the J gene end by 5 bases; junction bases not matched to a gene: 4. Per the germline V gene, CDR1 is SNHLY and CDR2 is FYNNEI. The DNA for the CDR3 is TGTGCCAGCAGCGGACAGGGATTAGATACGCAGTATTTT. Translating it yields CASSGQGLDTQYF.

About this clonotype itself: A much larger clonotype is one base distant, so this may be a read error. The V call is TRBV12-3 or TRBV12-4, the J call TRBJ1-2; no clear D gene. The CDR3 covers 14 residues. V was cut by 7 bases and J by 4 bases, with 16 bases left in between. The DNA of the CDR3 is TGTGCCAGCACCAATGGCAGATCGAGCTATGGCTACACCTTC. It yields the protein CASTNGRSSYGYTF.

This chain joins TRBV27 and TRBJ2-1, with 9 bases fitting TRBD1. Trimming at V came to 3 bases and at J to 8 bases, leaving 8 bases not matched to a gene. There are 15 residues in the CDR3. Germline lookup yields CDR1 MNHEY and CDR2 SMNVEV (reference sequence). The CDR3 spells CASSFLQGAIDEQFF. For the CDR3, the DNA is TGTGCCAGCAGTTTTTTACAGGGGGCGATAGATGAGCAGTTCTTC.

V is TRBV12-3 or TRBV12-4 and J is TRBJ1-1, with 7 bases aligning to TRBD1. V trimming: 3 bases; J trimming: 3 bases; junction bases outside the gene matches: 4. This CDR3 spans 14 amino acids. CDR3 sequence reads: CASSLTGTDTEAFF. In DNA form, the CDR3 reads TGTGCCAGCAGTTTGACAGGGACGGACACTGAAGCTTTCTTT.

The chain links TRBV30 to TRBJ1-1; D is ambiguous. From germline, CDR1 is GTSNPN and CDR2 SVGIG (reference sequence). V was trimmed by 7 bases and J by 4 bases, leaving 16 bases between them. The CDR3 consists of 13 residues. The CDR3 here is CAYGVGPSTEAFF. As DNA, the CDR3 is TGTGCCTATGGGGTGGGTCCTTCCACTGAAGCTTTCTTT.

This clonotype was detected a few times. The chain employs TRBV14 and TRBJ2-5; no clear D. Germline V gene lookup returns CDR1 SGHDN and CDR2 FVKESK. The V end lost 2 bases, the J end lost 5 bases, and 12 bases lay between the germline ends. The CDR3 loop spans 14 amino acids. The CDR3 nucleotides read TGTGCCAGCAGCCAACTTAGAAATGGGGAGACCCAGTACTTC. This translates into CASSQLRNGETQYF.

In this sample, this clonotype turned up a few times. The chain is built from TRBV20-1 and TRBJ2-7; TRBD2 matches 13 bases. V was pared by 0 bases and J by 0 bases, with 8 bases of the junction left unmatched. CDR3 length equals 18 residues. Germline values: CDR1 DFQATT, CDR2 SNEGSKA (reference sequence). CDR3 coding DNA: TGCAGTGCTAGAGACCACTCACTAGCGGGGGGGAGCTCCTACGAGCAGTACTTC. This gives the protein CSARDHSLAGGSSYEQYF.

To note about this clonotype: A much larger clone sits a single nucleotide away, making a read error possible. The genes are TRBV13 and TRBJ2-2; 12 nucleotides match TRBD2. Trimming took 3 bases from V and 9 from J; bases not matched to a gene: 5. The CDR3 sequence is 15 residues long. Germline V gives CDR1 PRHDT, CDR2 FYEKMQ (reference sequence). As DNA, the CDR3 is TGTGCCAGCAGCTTCGGACTAGCGGGGACCAGGGAGCTGTTTTTT. Translating it yields CASSFGLAGTRELFF.

This clonotype was observed a handful of times. V gene TRBV9 combines with J gene TRBJ2-5, with 10 positions matching TRBD1. Germline CDR1 and CDR2: SGDLS and YYNGEE. This CDR3 region has 17 residues. The trim removed 4 bases at V and 5 bases at J, leaving 14 bases unmatched. The CDR3 DNA reads as TGTGCCAGCAGCACCCTTCTCGGGACAGGGGTTGGGGAGACCCAGTACTTC. It yields the protein CASSTLLGTGVGETQYF. The complete variable domain, with remaining parts taken from reference TRBV9 and TRBJ2-5, reads DSGVTQTPKHLITATGQRVTLRCSPRSGDLSVYWYQQSLDQGLQFLIQYYNGEERAKGNILERFSAQQFPDLHSELNLSSLELGDSALYFCASSTLLGTGVGETQYFGPGTRLLVL.

This clonotype has a count of ten or more. The CDR3, as DNA: TGTGCCTGGAGTTTGGTTTCGACCACAGATACGCAGTATTTT. It encodes CAWSLVSTTDTQYF. This sequence joins TRBV30 and TRBJ2-3; D uncertain. Trimming removed 2 bases at V and 2 bases at J, with 11 bases between. Germline V gene lookup returns CDR1 GTSNPN and CDR2 SVGIG (reference sequence). This CDR3 comprises 14 residues. Together with reference TRBV30 and TRBJ2-3, the CDR3 gives the full variable domain: SQTIHQWPATLVQPVGSPLSLECTVEGTSNPNLYWYRQAAGRGLQLLFYSVGIGQISSEVPQNLSASRPQDRQFILSSKKLLLSDSGFYLCAWSLVSTTDTQYFGPGTRLTVL.

The table lists this clonotype with a few counts. The chain links TRBV30 to TRBJ1-1; D not certain. V lost 1 base to trimming and J lost 7 bases, with 16 bases between them. CDR1 and CDR2 (germline): GTSNPN, SVGIG (reference sequence). The CDR3 loop spans 14 amino acids. As DNA, the CDR3 is TGTGCCTGGAGTGGGGTGGGTATATTGTTTGAAGCTTTCTTT. It is translated as CAWSGVGILFEAFF.

This clonotype has a count of ten or more. The chain couples TRBV29-1 to TRBJ2-5; tentative D call: TRBD1 (5 bases). With 4 bases removed from V and 1 base from J, the gap between germline ends came to 16 bases. The CDR3 is 15 residues long. Germline CDR1 reads SQVTM; CDR2 reads ANQGSEA. CDR3 residues: CSVVLVGQAQETQYF. The CDR3 DNA reads TGCAGCGTTGTTTTGGTGGGGCAGGCCCAAGAGACCCAGTACTTC.